The T cell receptor beta chain under discussion was sequenced for a study of blood T cell repertoires in COVID-19. Study in general: Donors in the United States, Italy and Spain gave samples during acute or convalescent COVID-19. Sample material is recorded as cDNA or gDNA derived from T cells, B-cell-depleted T cells, or PBMCs.

The CDR3 runs 14 residues. V lost 2 bases and J 0 bases, leaving 7 bases between the germline ends. Germline values: CDR1 MNHEY, CDR2 SVGEGT. Followed longitudinally, the Seattle patients had been enrolled during active infection. Under the authors' procedure: Reference gene primer amplification in the assay estimated nucleated cell counts. Data came from immunoSEQ multiplex PCR; TCRdb stores just in-frame clones and leaves some out. V, J and clone size derive from that table, while D and trimming were established from the DNA sequence. The table shows around 200,000 clones, with approximately 81% occurring only once.

The sample was peripheral blood. The chain couples TRBV6-2 or TRBV6-3 to TRBJ2-5; no clear D gene. This sequence was found in a woman aged 70-85 years with COVID-19, enrolled during active disease. CDR3 in DNA: TGTGCCAGCAGTTACGACAAGTACCAAGAGACCCAGTACTTC. Protein sequence: CASSYDKYQETQYF.